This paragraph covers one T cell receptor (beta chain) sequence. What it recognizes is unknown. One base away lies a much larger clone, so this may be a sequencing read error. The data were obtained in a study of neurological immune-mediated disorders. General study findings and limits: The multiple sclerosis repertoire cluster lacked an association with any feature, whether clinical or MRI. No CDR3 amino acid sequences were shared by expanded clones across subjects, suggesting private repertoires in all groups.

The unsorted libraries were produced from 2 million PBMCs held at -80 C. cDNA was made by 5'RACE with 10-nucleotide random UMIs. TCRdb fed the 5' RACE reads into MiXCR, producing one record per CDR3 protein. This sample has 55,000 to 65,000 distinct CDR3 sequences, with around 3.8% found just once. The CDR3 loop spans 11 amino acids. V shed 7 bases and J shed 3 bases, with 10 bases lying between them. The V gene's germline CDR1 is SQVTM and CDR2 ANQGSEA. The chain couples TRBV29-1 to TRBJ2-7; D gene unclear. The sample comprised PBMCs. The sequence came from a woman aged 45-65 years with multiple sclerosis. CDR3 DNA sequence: TGCAGCGGGGGAAAGGGCTACGAGCAGTACTTC. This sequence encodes CSGGKGYEQYF.